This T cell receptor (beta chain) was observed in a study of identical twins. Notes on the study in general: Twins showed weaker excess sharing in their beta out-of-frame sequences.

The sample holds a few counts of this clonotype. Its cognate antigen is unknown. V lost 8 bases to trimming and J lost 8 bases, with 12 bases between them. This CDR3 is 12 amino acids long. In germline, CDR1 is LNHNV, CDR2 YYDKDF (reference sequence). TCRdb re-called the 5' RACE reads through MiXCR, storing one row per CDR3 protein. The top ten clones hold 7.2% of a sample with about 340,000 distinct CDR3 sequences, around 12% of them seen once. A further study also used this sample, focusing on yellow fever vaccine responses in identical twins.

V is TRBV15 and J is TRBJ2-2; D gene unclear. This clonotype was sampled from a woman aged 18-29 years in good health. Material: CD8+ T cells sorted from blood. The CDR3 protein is CATYGIKGELFF. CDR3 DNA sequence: TGTGCCACCTACGGAATTAAGGGGGAGCTGTTTTTT.